The 24 T cell receptor beta chains presented below share a single source sample, sequenced in a study of identical twins. TCRdb redid the calling of the 5' RACE reads with MiXCR, one entry per CDR3 protein. This table holds about 210,000 distinct CDR3 sequences, roughly a tenth found once. Sequenced input: memory (CD45RO+) T cells sorted from blood. The source of these receptors is a woman under 30 in good health.

The table lists this clonotype with a few counts. V is TRBV7-2 and J is TRBJ2-5; TRBD1 is a possible D gene (6 bases). Trimming removed 1 base from V and 7 bases from J, with 16 bases in between. The CDR3 is made up of 15 amino acids. The V gene's germline CDR1 is SGHTA and CDR2 FQGNSA. This CDR3 reads CASSLVAGAQGTQYF. The CDR3, as DNA: TGTGCCAGCAGCTTAGTGGCCGGGGCACAGGGGACCCAGTACTTC.

The J gene is TRBJ1-2, the V gene TRBV3-1; D is uncertain. Trimming took 5 bases from V and 6 from J, leaving 7 bases between them. The germline gives CDR1 LGHDT, CDR2 YNNKEL (reference sequence). This CDR3 comprises 11 residues. Written as DNA, the CDR3 is TGTGCCAGCAGCTCGTGGAATGGCTACACCTTC. It encodes CASSSWNGYTF.

The chain couples TRBV20-1 to TRBJ2-5; possibly TRBD2 for D (5 bases). V was pared by 1 base and J by 5 bases, with 14 bases between. Germline V gives CDR1 DFQATT, CDR2 SNEGSKA (reference sequence). The CDR3 is 14 residues long. The CDR3 spells CSARGFTRSETQYF. CDR3 DNA: TGCAGTGCTAGAGGCTTCACTAGATCCGAGACCCAGTACTTC.

The chain is built from TRBV11-2 and TRBJ2-3; TRBD2 agrees at 7 bases. The CDR3 runs 16 residues. Germline CDR1 is SGHAT and CDR2 is FQNNGV. J was trimmed by 6 bases and V by 3 bases; bases with no gene match: 12. The CDR3 nucleotides are TGTGCCAGCAGCTTTGTTTTGGGGGAGGGCAGGGATACGCAGTATTTT. This codes for CASSFVLGEGRDTQYF.

This clonotype was seen many times. This rearrangement joins TRBV30 to TRBJ2-7; weak D call: TRBD1 (6 bases). In germline, CDR1 is GTSNPN, CDR2 SVGIG (reference sequence). CDR3 length: 13 amino acids. Deletions cut 3 bases from V and 3 bases from J, with 12 bases between. In DNA form, the CDR3 reads TGTGCCTGGAGGGGAACAGGGCTCTACGAGCAGTACTTC. Amino acid sequence: CAWRGTGLYEQYF.

This clonotype was picked up a small number of times. The chain is built from TRBV19 and TRBJ2-1; D remains unclear. This CDR3 has 15 amino acids. Germline V gene data show CDR1 as LNHDA and CDR2 as SQIVND (reference sequence). Trimming cost V 1 base and J 5 bases, with 12 bases left between them. CDR3 DNA: TGTGCCAGTAGTATAGGCCAGAACCCCAACAATGAGCAGTTCTTC. Translating gives CASSIGQNPNNEQFF.

This clonotype showed up just a few times. The gene calls are TRBV27 and TRBJ2-5; a weak D match, TRBD2 (7 bases). In germline, CDR1 is MNHEY, CDR2 SMNVEV (reference sequence). The CDR3 is 15 amino acids. V lost 2 bases, J lost 1 base, and 11 bases lay in between. CDR3 bases: TGTGCCAGCAGTTTAGTCGCGGGGGCCCAAGAGACCCAGTACTTC. This gives the protein CASSLVAGAQETQYF.

This clonotype was observed many times. The chain joins TRBV6-1 to TRBJ2-5, with D possibly being TRBD1 (5 bases). The V and J ends lost 6 bases and 5 bases respectively, with 10 bases between them. The CDR3 length is 12 residues. CDR1 and CDR2 from the germline V gene are MNHNS and SASEGT. CDR3 bases: TGTGCCAGCAGGGGGCTCGGGGAGACCCAGTACTTC. Translated: CASRGLGETQYF.

In its sample, this clonotype was seen many times. This sequence joins TRBV28 and TRBJ2-7; no clear D. This CDR3 has 14 residues. Trimming shortened V by 6 bases and J by 1 base, and 13 bases separated the two germline ends. Germline V lookup: CDR1 MDHEN, CDR2 SYDVKM. The CDR3 DNA is TGTGCCAGCAGCGCTACTAAGATATCCTACGAGCAGTACTTC. Its translation: CASSATKISYEQYF.

A few counts support this clonotype. The chain joins TRBV20-1 to TRBJ2-3, with 8 bases fitting TRBD2. V trimming: 6 bases; J trimming: 4 bases; junction bases outside the gene matches: 9. Germline lookup yields CDR1 DFQATT and CDR2 SNEGSKA (reference sequence). This CDR3 has 14 residues. CDR3 sequence reads: CSASRGGQPDTQYF. CDR3 coding DNA: TGCAGTGCGAGCCGGGGGGGCCAGCCAGATACGCAGTATTTT.

There are many counts of this clonotype. The chain employs TRBV7-9 and TRBJ2-7; D remains ambiguous. The CDR3 length is 13 residues. Trimming pared 3 bases from V and 2 bases from J, leaving 8 bases between. Germline CDR1 and CDR2: SEHNR and FQNEAQ (reference sequence). CDR3 nucleotide sequence: TGTGCCAGCAGCTTTAGTTCGGCCTACGAGCAGTACTTC. Its protein product is CASSFSSAYEQYF. Looking up the rest from reference TRBV7-9 and TRBJ2-7 gives the full variable domain: DTGVSQNPRHKITKRGQNVTFRCDPISEHNRLYWYRQTLGQGPEFLTYFQNEAQLEKSRLLSDRFSAERPKGSFSTLEIQRTEQGDSAMYLCASSFSSAYEQYFGPGTRLTVT.

In nucleotides, the CDR3 is TGTGCCTGGGCGGCCGCCTTCTTTACTAGCGGTAAATACTACGAGCAGTACTTC. Translating gives CAWAAAFFTSGKYYEQYF. This chain uses TRBV30 with TRBJ2-7; 8 bases match TRBD2. V shed 5 bases, J shed 3 bases, and the junction held 21 bases outside the gene matches. Germline V gene sequence: CDR1 GTSNPN, CDR2 SVGIG (reference sequence). The CDR3 spans 18 residues. The variable domain in full, completed from reference TRBV30 and TRBJ2-7, reads SQTIHQWPATLVQPVGSPLSLECTVEGTSNPNLYWYRQAAGRGLQLLFYSVGIGQISSEVPQNLSASRPQDRQFILSSKKLLLSDSGFYLCAWAAAFFTSGKYYEQYFGPGTRLTVT.

The table lists this clonotype with a few counts. Its ends do not fully match the called genes, so a read error is possible. This chain uses TRBV6-1 with TRBJ2-1; unclear D gene. The germline V gene encodes CDR1 MNHNS and CDR2 SASEGT. This CDR3 region has 13 residues. CDR3 sequence (DNA): TGTGCCAGCAGGGAAGGCTCCTACAATGAGCAGTTCTTC. It specifies CASREGSYNEQFF.

This clonotype was observed a handful of times. The chain has TRBV20-1 and TRBJ1-3, with TRBD1 identical over 11 bases. V was clipped by 2 bases and J by 4 bases; unmatched bases: 4. Per the germline V gene, CDR1 is DFQATT and CDR2 is SNEGSKA (reference sequence). CDR3 length: 15 residues. The CDR3 protein is CSARSGQGAGNTIYF. CDR3 DNA: TGCAGTGCTAGATCAGGACAGGGGGCAGGAAACACCATATATTTT.

The chain couples TRBV15 to TRBJ1-5, with 8 bases fitting TRBD1. Unmatched junction bases numbered 4, after V lost 4 bases and J lost 2 bases. Germline V gene data show CDR1 as LNHNV and CDR2 as YYDKDF (reference sequence). The CDR3 has 15 amino acids. CDR3 protein: CATSKDRAGNQPQHF. In DNA, the CDR3 is TGTGCCACCAGCAAGGACAGGGCTGGCAATCAGCCCCAGCATTTT.

Only a few counts were recorded for this clonotype. The rearrangement joins TRBV7-6 to TRBJ2-2; either TRBD1 or TRBD2 may supply D (5 bases each). CDR3 length equals 16 residues. The V end was cut by 1 base, the J end by 0 bases, with 9 bases between. Germline assignment: CDR1 SGHVS and CDR2 FNYEAQ. The chain's CDR3 is CASSLVWGTNTGELFF. The CDR3 nucleotides are TGTGCCAGCAGCTTAGTGTGGGGGACGAACACCGGGGAGCTGTTTTTT. Looking up the rest from reference TRBV7-6 and TRBJ2-2 gives the full variable domain: GAGVSQSPRYKVTKRGQDVALRCDPISGHVSLYWYRQALGQGPEFLTYFNYEAQQDKSGLPNDRFSAERPEGSISTLTIQRTEQRDSAMYRCASSLVWGTNTGELFFGEGSRLTVL.

This clonotype was seen repeatedly, ten times or more. The J gene is TRBJ2-3, the V gene TRBV4-2, with D perhaps given as TRBD1 or TRBD2 (5 bases each). The CDR3 is 15 residues long. V was cut by 4 bases and J by 4 bases, with 15 bases left in between. Germline assignment: CDR1 LGHNA and CDR2 YNFKEQ. The CDR3 nucleotides read TGTGCCAGCAGCCCCCCTCTTACGGGACCAGATACGCAGTATTTT. Translation gives CASSPPLTGPDTQYF.

This clonotype was seen more than once but under ten times. The chain combines TRBV7-9 with TRBJ2-1; 7 bases align to TRBD1. The CDR3 extends over 14 amino acids. The ends lost 0 bases at V and 7 bases at J; junction bases unmatched: 3. Germline-derived CDR1 and CDR2 are SEHNR and FQNEAQ (reference sequence). CDR3 bases: TGTGCCAGCAGCTTAGCTAACAGGGGTAATGAGCAGTTCTTC. Protein: CASSLANRGNEQFF.

In this sample, this clonotype turned up a few times. The V gene is TRBV9, the J gene TRBJ2-7; the match to TRBD1 covers 9 bases. V gave up 4 bases and J gave up 2 bases; unmatched junction bases: 19. CDR1 is SGDLS and CDR2 is YYNGEE in the germline V gene. This CDR3 has 19 residues. The CDR3 nucleotides read TGTGCCAGCAGCCCAATGGGAACCACAGGGGGCGAGTTTCCCTACGAGCAGTACTTC. Translated, it gives CASSPMGTTGGEFPYEQYF.

The chain combines TRBV20-1 with TRBJ1-4; the D gene is possibly TRBD1 (6 bases). Per the germline V gene, CDR1 is DFQATT and CDR2 is SNEGSKA (reference sequence). The CDR3 loop spans 14 amino acids. Between the trimmed V and J ends, which lost 3 bases and 4 bases, there was a span of 12 bases. The CDR3 DNA is TGCAGTGCTAGGGTGGGGGCCTATAATGAAAAACTGTTTTTT. Translation: CSARVGAYNEKLFF.

There are many counts of this clonotype. This chain links TRBV29-1 with TRBJ2-1; the D gene could be TRBD1 or TRBD2 (5 bases each). Germline CDR1 SQVTM, CDR2 ANQGSEA. This CDR3 has 15 amino acids. Between the trimmed V and J ends, which lost 4 bases and 4 bases, there was a span of 17 bases. CDR3 sequence (DNA): TGCAGCGTTGGAAGCGCTGTCGGGGCGTACAATGAGCAGTTCTTC. This sequence encodes CSVGSAVGAYNEQFF.

This clonotype occurred a few times. CDR3: CASSRRSSGGSSYNEQFF. The DNA for the CDR3 is TGTGCCAGCAGCCGGAGGTCTAGCGGGGGGTCCTCCTACAATGAGCAGTTCTTC. The V gene is TRBV5-6, the J gene TRBJ2-1; 11 nucleotides agree with TRBD2. The V gene's germline CDR1 is SGHDT and CDR2 YYEEEE. J was trimmed by 0 bases and V by 4 bases; bases with no gene match: 9. The CDR3 covers 18 residues.

This CDR3 is CASSSAQGRITEAFF. CDR3 DNA sequence: TGTGCCAGCAGCTCTGCACAGGGAAGGATCACTGAAGCTTTCTTT. The gene calls are TRBV6-1 and TRBJ1-1, with a tentative D call TRBD1 (6 bases). V was pared by 6 bases and J by 4 bases, with 18 bases between. This CDR3 contains 15 residues. Germline lookup yields CDR1 MNHNS and CDR2 SASEGT.

The CDR3 DNA reads TGTGCCAGCAGCTTATTGGGGACGGGTAACACCGGGGAGCTGTTTTTT. This gives the protein CASSLLGTGNTGELFF. The chain links TRBV7-6 to TRBJ2-2; D is possibly TRBD1 or TRBD2 (5 bases each). The ends were cut back, 2 bases at V and 2 bases at J, with 12 bases in the middle. This CDR3 spans 16 amino acids. Per germline, CDR1 SGHVS and CDR2 FNYEAQ.